There are a few counts of the clone carrying this T cell receptor (beta chain). CDR3 length: 12 amino acids. CDR1 is SGHRS, CDR2 YFSETQ, per germline. With 2 bases removed from V and 5 bases from J, the gap between germline ends came to 7 bases. This record belongs to a study of blood T cells in healthy people across ages. Then a second PCR, running roughly 7 to 11 cycles, was carried out with a sample-barcoded 5' primer and a J-beta primer mix. TCRdb reprocessed the 5' RACE reads via MiXCR and lists one record per CDR3 protein. Of about 650,000 distinct CDR3 sequences in the sample, 32% are singletons; the top ten hold approximately 15%.

The receptor was isolated from a woman older than 75 in good health. Sequenced material: blood. The V call is TRBV5-1, the J call TRBJ2-5; D gene uncertain. DNA of the CDR3: TGCGCCAGCAGCTTCGGCGGTGAGACCCAGTACTTC. This codes for CASSFGGETQYF.